This T cell receptor (beta chain) comes out of a study of HIV-infected patients and healthy controls. This clonotype came up many times. The CDR3 has 14 amino acids. V lost 5 bases to trimming and J lost 4 bases, with 13 bases between them. Germline V gene lookup returns CDR1 SGHTA and CDR2 FQGNSA. TCRdb processed the 5' RACE reads anew with MiXCR; each CDR3 protein has one entry. The sample has roughly 68,000 distinct CDR3 sequences; around 21% are singletons. The chain has TRBV7-2 and TRBJ2-3; a weak D match, TRBD1 (7 bases). The receptor's source is a human donor in good health. The specimen was CD4+ T cells from blood. CDR3 coding DNA: TGTGCCAGCAGCCAGACTAGGGGGCCAGATACGCAGTATTTT. Translation gives CASSQTRGPDTQYF.